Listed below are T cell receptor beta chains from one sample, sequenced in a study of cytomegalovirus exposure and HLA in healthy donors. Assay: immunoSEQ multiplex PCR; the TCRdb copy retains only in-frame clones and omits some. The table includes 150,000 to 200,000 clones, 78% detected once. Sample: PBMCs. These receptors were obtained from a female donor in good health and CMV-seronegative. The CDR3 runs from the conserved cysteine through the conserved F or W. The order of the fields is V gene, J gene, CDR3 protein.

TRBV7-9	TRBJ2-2	CSSSSRDRTNTGELFF
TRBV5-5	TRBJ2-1	CASSLASGGANEQFF
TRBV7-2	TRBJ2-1	CASSLIAGGSYNEQFF
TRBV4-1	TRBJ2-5	CASSQGLAAVIETQYF
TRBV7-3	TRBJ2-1	CASSPNRGISYNEQFF
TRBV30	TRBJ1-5	CAWSPWTGKSNQPQHF
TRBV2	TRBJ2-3	CASSEPAGATDTQYF
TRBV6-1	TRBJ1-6	CASSSGTNSPLHF
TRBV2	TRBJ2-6	CASSETTGTGANVLTF
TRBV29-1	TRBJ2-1	CSGGGGFDNEQFF
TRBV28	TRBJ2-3	CASSSPLAGVSKSTDTQYF
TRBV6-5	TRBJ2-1	CASSYSYSGGIILFF
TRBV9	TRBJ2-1	CASSLGLAGEQFF
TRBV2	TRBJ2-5	CASRLQTQYF
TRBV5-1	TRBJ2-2	CASSLRWTGSPGELFF
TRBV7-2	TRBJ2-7	CASSLTAYEQYF
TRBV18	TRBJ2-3	CASSPLRGRVAGGLRTDTQYF
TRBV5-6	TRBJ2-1	CASSETGGARYHEQFF
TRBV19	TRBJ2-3	CASTPGGSADTQYF
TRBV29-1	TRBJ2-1	CSSEVGTPYNEQFF
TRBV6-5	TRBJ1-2	CASSVAGGYTF
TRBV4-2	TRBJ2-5	CASRLAGGSETQYF
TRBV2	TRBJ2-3	CASSPGLDTQYF
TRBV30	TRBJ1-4	CAWSVQGLLFF
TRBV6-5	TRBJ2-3	CASSYIGGGADTQYF
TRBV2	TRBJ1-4	CASRGGADNEKLFF
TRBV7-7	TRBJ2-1	CASSLVPPYDNNLGEQFF
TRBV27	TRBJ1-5	CASSLGGGRGNQPQHF
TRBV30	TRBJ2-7	CAWSVRWGGNTYEQYF
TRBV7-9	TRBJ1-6	CASSPITQLNSPLHF
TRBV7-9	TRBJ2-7	CASGYPSQGGEWQYF
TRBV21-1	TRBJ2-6	CASSEPGGANVLTF
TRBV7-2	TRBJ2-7	CASSSTILLPGTRAYEQYF
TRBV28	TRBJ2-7	CASRPSGGNGEQYF
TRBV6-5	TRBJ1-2	CASRPGAAYGYTF
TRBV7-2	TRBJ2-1	CASLKELALNNEQFF
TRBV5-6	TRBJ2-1	CASSSVRRLAGVSYNEQFF
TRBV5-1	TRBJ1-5	CASSLGGGNQPQHF
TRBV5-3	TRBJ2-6	CARSLIGQTF
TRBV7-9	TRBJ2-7	CASSLAALTSGGYEQYF
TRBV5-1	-	CASSLTQGPYEQYF
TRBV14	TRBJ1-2	CASSRTGTSDYGYTF
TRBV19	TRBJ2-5	CASSPRTLGREETQYF
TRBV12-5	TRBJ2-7	CASGLAIGTGEAYQQYF
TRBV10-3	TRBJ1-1	CAISPAGGNTEAFF
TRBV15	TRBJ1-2	CATSRDQGGGYTF
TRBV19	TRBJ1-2	CASRPGTGDYGYTF
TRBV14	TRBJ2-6	CASSHLLANVLTF
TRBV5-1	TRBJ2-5	CASSPGPLGGETQYF
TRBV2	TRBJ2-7	CASSVQGVKSDEQYF
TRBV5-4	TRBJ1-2	CASSAQGVGYTF